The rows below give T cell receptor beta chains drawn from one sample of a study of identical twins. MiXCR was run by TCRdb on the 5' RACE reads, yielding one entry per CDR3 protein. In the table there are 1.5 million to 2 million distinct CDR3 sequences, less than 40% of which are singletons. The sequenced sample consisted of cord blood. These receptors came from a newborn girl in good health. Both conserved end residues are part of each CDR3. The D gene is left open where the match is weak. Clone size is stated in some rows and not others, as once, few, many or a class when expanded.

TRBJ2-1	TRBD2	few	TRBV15	TGTGCCACCAGCAGGTACCGGACTAGCGGTCCCTACAATGAGCAGTTCTTC	CATSRYRTSGPYNEQFF
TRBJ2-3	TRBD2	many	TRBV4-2	TGTGCCAGCAGCCAAGGTGGCGGGGGGCGCACAGATACGCAGTATTTT	CASSQGGGGRTDTQYF
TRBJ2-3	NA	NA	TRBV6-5	TGTGCCAGCAGTTACCGGGGCCAGACCACAGATACGCAGTATTTT	CASSYRGQTTDTQYF
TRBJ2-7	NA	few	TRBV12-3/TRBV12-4	TGTGCCAGCCTGACCGGGACTCAAAGGTACGAGCAGTACTTC	CASLTGTQRYEQYF
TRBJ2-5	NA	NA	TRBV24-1	TGTGCCACCAGTGATCCAAATGCGGAGACCCAGTACTTC	CATSDPNAETQYF
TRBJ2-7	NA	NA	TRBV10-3	TGTGCCATCAGTGGGAGCGACGAGCAGTACTTC	CAISGSDEQYF
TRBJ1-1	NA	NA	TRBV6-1	TGTGCCAGCAGTGAAAACACCATGAACACTGAGGCTTTCTTT	CASSENTMNTEAFF
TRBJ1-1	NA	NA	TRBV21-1	TGTGCCAGCAGCATAAGACGGTACCCCAGGGGGAGGTCGATCCTGAACACTGAAGCTTTCTTT	CASSIRRYPRGRSILNTEAFF
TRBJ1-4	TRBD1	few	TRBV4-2	TGTGCCAGCAGCCAGGACAGGGTCAATGAAAAACTGTTTTTT	CASSQDRVNEKLFF
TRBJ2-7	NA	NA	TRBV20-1	TGCAGTGCTAGAGATTTACAGGTGGCCTACGAGCAGTACTTC	CSARDLQVAYEQYF
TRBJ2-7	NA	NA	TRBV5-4	TGTGCCAGCAGCTTGGGGGACAATGCCTACGAGCAGTACTTC	CASSLGDNAYEQYF
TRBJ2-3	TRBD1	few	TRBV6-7	TGTGCCAGCAGTTACCAGGGACAGGGGGCCCCAGATACGCAGTATTTT	CASSYQGQGAPDTQYF
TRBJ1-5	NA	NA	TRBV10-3	TGTGCCATCAGTCAGGGCGACACTAGCAATCAGCCCCAGCATTTT	CAISQGDTSNQPQHF
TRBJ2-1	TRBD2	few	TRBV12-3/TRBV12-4	TGTGCCAGCAGTATGGTAGCGGGAGGCACCTACAATGAGCAGTTCTTC	CASSMVAGGTYNEQFF
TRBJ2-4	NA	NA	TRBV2	TGTGCCAGCAGTGTAGTTCCCGGGACGGCCAAAAACATTCAGTACTTC	CASSVVPGTAKNIQYF
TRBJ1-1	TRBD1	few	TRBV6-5	TGTGCCAGCAGTTACTCGGCAGGGACAGAGTCTGAAGCTTTCTTT	CASSYSAGTESEAFF
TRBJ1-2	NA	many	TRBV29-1	TGCAGCGTCGTAGGACTGTCTGGAAACTATGGCTACACCTTC	CSVVGLSGNYGYTF
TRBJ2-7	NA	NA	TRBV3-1	TGTGCCAGCAGCCAAGCCCCGAGCGGTCTTTCCTACGAGCAGTACTTC	CASSQAPSGLSYEQYF
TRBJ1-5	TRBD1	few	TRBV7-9	TGTGCCAGCAGCCTAGACAGGGGACAGCAGCATTTT	CASSLDRGQQHF
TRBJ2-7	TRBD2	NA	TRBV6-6	TGTGCCAGCAGTTACGACAGCGGGAGCTACGAGCAGTACTTC	CASSYDSGSYEQYF
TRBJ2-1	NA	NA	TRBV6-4	TGTGCCAGCAGTGACTCAGAGGTCCTACCGAACTACAATGAGCAGTTCTTC	CASSDSEVLPNYNEQFF
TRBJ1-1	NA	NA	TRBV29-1	TGCAGCGGGGACGCGAACACTGAAGCTTTCTTT	CSGDANTEAFF
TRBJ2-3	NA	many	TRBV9	TGTGCCAGCAGCGTAGCTTGGGGCACAGATACGCAGTATTTT	CASSVAWGTDTQYF
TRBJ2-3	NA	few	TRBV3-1	TGTGCCAGCAGCCAATCGCGGACCTCTAGCACAGATACGCAGTATTTT	CASSQSRTSSTDTQYF
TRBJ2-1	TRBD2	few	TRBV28	TGTGCCAGCAGTCCCTGGGGACTAGCGGGAGATGAGCAGTTCTTC	CASSPWGLAGDEQFF
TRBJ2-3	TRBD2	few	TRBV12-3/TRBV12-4	TGTGCCAGCAGTTCTAACCTCCTTTCCCTGGGACTAGCGGGCCCCTTCACAGATACGCAGTATTTT	CASSSNLLSLGLAGPFTDTQYF
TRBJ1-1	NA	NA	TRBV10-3	TGTGCCATCAGTGAGGTCCCGGTGAACACTGAAGCTTTCTTT	CAISEVPVNTEAFF
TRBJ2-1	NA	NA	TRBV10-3	TGTGCCATCAGGAACCATCCCGTAGTAGGTGAGCAGTTCTTC	CAIRNHPVVGEQFF
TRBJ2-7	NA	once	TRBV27	TGTGCCTGCAGTTTTGGTAGGTCGTCCTACGAGCAGTACTTC	CACSFGRSSYEQYF
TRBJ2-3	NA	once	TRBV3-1	TGTGCCAGCAGCCGAAGGGGGGACTCTCTCACAGATACGCAGTATTTT	CASSRRGDSLTDTQYF
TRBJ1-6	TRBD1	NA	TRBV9	TGTGCCAGCAGCCCGGACAGGGGGCTAAATTCACCCCTCCACTTT	CASSPDRGLNSPLHF
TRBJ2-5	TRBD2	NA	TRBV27	TGTGCCAGCAGTTTACTAGCGGAAACTAAAGAGACCCAGTACTTC	CASSLLAETKETQYF
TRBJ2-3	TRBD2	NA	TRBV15	TGTGCCACCAGCAGAGATGGAAGGGGAGCTAGCGGGAGACTAGGGCAGTATTTT	CATSRDGRGASGRLGQYF
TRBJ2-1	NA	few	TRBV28	TGTGCCAGCAAATCGTGGGGGGTAGGGCATGAGCAGTTCTTC	CASKSWGVGHEQFF
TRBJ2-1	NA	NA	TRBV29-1	TGCAGCGTCCCCCCAGAGGACTGGAACAATGAGCAGTTCTTC	CSVPPEDWNNEQFF
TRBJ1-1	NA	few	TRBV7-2	TGTGCCAGCAGCCTAACAGGGTTAGCGAACACTGAAGCTTTCTTT	CASSLTGLANTEAFF
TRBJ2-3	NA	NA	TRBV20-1	TGCAGTGCTTGTGGCGTGACCCTTTCAGATACGCAGTATTTT	CSACGVTLSDTQYF
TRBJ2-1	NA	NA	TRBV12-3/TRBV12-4	TGTGCCAGCAGTTTAGCGGCAGCCAGATACAATGAGCAGTTCTTC	CASSLAAARYNEQFF
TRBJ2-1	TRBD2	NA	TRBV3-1	TGTGCCAGCAGAAAAGCGGGGACTAGCGGGGGAGGGGGTGAGCAGTTCTTC	CASRKAGTSGGGGEQFF
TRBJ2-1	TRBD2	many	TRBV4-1	TGCGCCAGCAGCCAAGTATCGCTAGCGGGGGGCAATGAGCAGTTCTTC	CASSQVSLAGGNEQFF
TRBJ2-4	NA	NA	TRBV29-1	TGCAGCGGTGGGCGGTCCCATAGCAATGAGCAGTACTTC	CSGGRSHSNEQYF
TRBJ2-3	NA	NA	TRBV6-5	TGTGCCAGCAGCCCCCAGGTCGCGGAAAGCACAGATACGCAGTATTTT	CASSPQVAESTDTQYF
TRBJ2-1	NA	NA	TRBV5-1	TGCGCCAGCAGAACAGGCTGCAATGAGCAGTTCTTC	CASRTGCNEQFF
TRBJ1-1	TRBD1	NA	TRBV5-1	TGCGCCAGCAGCTTGGGGACCCAGGGGGCTGAAGCTTTCTTT	CASSLGTQGAEAFF
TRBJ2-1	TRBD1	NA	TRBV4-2	TGTGCCAGCAGCCAAGGTGTTCCGGGACAGGGGAGGAATGAGCAGTTCTTC	CASSQGVPGQGRNEQFF
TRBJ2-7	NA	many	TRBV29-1	TGCAGCGTCCAGGGGACAAAAATCTACGAGCAGTACTTC	CSVQGTKIYEQYF
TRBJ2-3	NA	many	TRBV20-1	TGCAGTGCTAGAGATAAGCGGGGCACAGATACGCAGTATTTT	CSARDKRGTDTQYF
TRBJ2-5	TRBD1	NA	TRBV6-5	TGTGCCAGCAGTTACGCCCGACAGGGTCGGCGAGAGACCCAGTACTTC	CASSYARQGRRETQYF
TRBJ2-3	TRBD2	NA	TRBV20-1	TGCAGTGCTAGCCCGAGACTAGCGGGAGCGAAAGATACGCAGTATTTT	CSASPRLAGAKDTQYF
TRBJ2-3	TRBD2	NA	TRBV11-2	TGTGCCAGCAGCCTAAAATGGCCTAGCGGGAGCGCAGTAGATACGCAGTATTTT	CASSLKWPSGSAVDTQYF
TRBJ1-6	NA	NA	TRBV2	TGTGCCAGCAGTGAAGCCGGGGGACGGAACAATTCACCCCTCCACTTT	CASSEAGGRNNSPLHF
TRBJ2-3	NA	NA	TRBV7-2	TGTGCCAGCAGCTTAAGGACCCCCGCCAAAGATACGCAGTATTTT	CASSLRTPAKDTQYF
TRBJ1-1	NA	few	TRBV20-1	TGCAGTGCTCCCGAACGGGGAGGGTACGAGAGTGAAGCTTTCTTT	CSAPERGGYESEAFF
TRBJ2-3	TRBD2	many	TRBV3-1	TGTGCCAGCAGCCAAGTTACTAGCGGCACAGATACGCAGTATTTT	CASSQVTSGTDTQYF
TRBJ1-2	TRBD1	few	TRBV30	TGTGCCCATTACAGGGGCTATGGCTACACCTTC	CAHYRGYGYTF